One sample yielded the 25 T cell receptor beta chains listed below, sequenced in a study of graft-versus-host responses after intestinal transplantation. Repertoires were generated with immunoSEQ multiplex PCR, while TCRdb's copy carries only in-frame clones and drops some. This repertoire shows 65,000 to 85,000 clones, around 90% found once; its top ten account for 6.5% to 7%. The specimen was bone marrow, collected approximately 700 days after intestinal transplantation. The receptors were gathered from a human patient who received an intestinal transplant, so some T cells may come from the graft donor.

The J gene is TRBJ1-2, the V gene TRBV7-3; a possible D gene is TRBD1 (5 bases). The length of the CDR3 is 13 residues. Between the trimmed V and J ends, which lost 0 bases and 8 bases, there was a span of 10 bases. CDR1 is SGHTA and CDR2 is FQGTGA in the germline V gene. CDR3 nucleotides: TGTGCCAGCAGCTTAACCAGGGAGGAAGGCTACACCTTC. Encoded protein: CASSLTREEGYTF.

The chain uses TRBV4-1 and TRBJ1-2; maybe TRBD1 (6 bases). CDR1 and CDR2 (germline): MGHRA, YSYEKL. This CDR3 is built from 17 residues. V was shortened by 0 bases and J by 4 bases, with 18 bases between the two germline ends. This CDR3 is CASSQDIRGHGPYGYTF. Here the CDR3 DNA reads TGCGCCAGCAGCCAAGATATAAGGGGACACGGACCCTATGGCTACACCTTC.

This clone showed up just a few times. V and J are TRBV12-5 and TRBJ1-1; 8 bases line up with TRBD1. Germline assignment: CDR1 LGHNT and CDR2 FRNRAP. The CDR3 sequence is 14 residues long. With 6 bases clipped from V and 0 bases from J, the junction kept 3 bases outside the gene matches. The DNA for the CDR3 is TGTGCTAGTGGGATGACAGGGGTGAACACTGAAGCTTTCTTT. The encoded protein is CASGMTGVNTEAFF.

The chain carries TRBV6-5 and TRBJ2-7; 7 bases align to TRBD1. The CDR3 has 14 residues. Germline trimming cut 8 bases from V and 5 bases from J; bases unmatched to any gene: 12. Germline assignment: CDR1 MNHEY and CDR2 SVGAGI. The CDR3 loop reads CASSSTGTDDEQYF. The DNA of the CDR3 is TGTGCCAGCTCATCCACCGGGACAGATGACGAGCAGTACTTC.

The chain employs TRBV28 and TRBJ1-4; 10 bases fit TRBD1. The V gene end was trimmed by 5 bases and the J gene end by 2 bases; junction bases not matched to a gene: 8. This CDR3 has 17 residues. Germline loops: CDR1 MDHEN, CDR2 SYDVKM. CDR3 amino acids: CASSPRQGARTNEKLFF. The CDR3 nucleotides read TGTGCCAGCAGTCCCCGACAGGGGGCGCGGACTAATGAAAAACTGTTTTTT.

This rearrangement joins TRBV2 to TRBJ1-1; D not resolved. From germline, CDR1 is SNHLY and CDR2 FYNNEI. The V and J ends lost 6 bases and 5 bases respectively, with 10 bases between them. This CDR3 has 12 residues. The CDR3 sequence is CASSPDGTEAFF. The CDR3, as DNA: TGTGCCAGCAGCCCAGACGGGACTGAAGCTTTCTTT.

This chain links TRBV5-4 with TRBJ2-6; no firm D call. Looked up from germline, CDR1 is SGHNT and CDR2 is YYREEE (reference sequence). The CDR3 loop spans 16 amino acids. V lost 0 bases to trimming and J lost 0 bases, with 7 bases between them. This CDR3 reads CASSLDSHSGANVLTF. Written as DNA, the CDR3 is TGTGCCAGCAGCTTGGACAGTCACTCTGGGGCCAACGTCCTGACTTTC.

This chain links TRBV5-1 with TRBJ2-3, with D unresolved. The CDR3 loop spans 13 amino acids. Trimming shortened V by 1 base and J by 2 bases, and 5 bases separated the two germline ends. The germline V gene encodes CDR1 SGHRS and CDR2 YFSETQ. Here the CDR3 DNA reads TGCGCCAGCAGCTTGTTTTCCACAGATACGCAGTATTTT. Translated, it gives CASSLFSTDTQYF.

The rearrangement uses TRBV4-1 and TRBJ1-5; D is undetermined. The ends were cut back, 0 bases at V and 4 bases at J, with 10 bases in the middle. From germline, CDR1 is MGHRA and CDR2 YSYEKL. This CDR3 has 15 amino acids. CDR3 region: CASSQDHSRNQPQHF. CDR3 in DNA: TGCGCCAGCAGCCAAGATCACAGCAGAAATCAGCCCCAGCATTTT.

The CDR3 bases are TGTGCCAGCAGCCAAGATCACGCAGCCGATTCACCCCTCCACTTT. Amino acid sequence: CASSQDHAADSPLHF. V is TRBV4-2 and J is TRBJ1-6; D uncertain. Germline values: CDR1 LGHNA, CDR2 YNFKEQ. The CDR3 runs 15 residues. The ends were cut back, 0 bases at V and 8 bases at J, with 11 bases in the middle.

The chain couples TRBV11-1 to TRBJ2-6; 9 bases align to TRBD1. The CDR3 sequence is 19 residues long. Germline V gives CDR1 SGHAT, CDR2 FQDESV (reference sequence). Trimming at V came to 2 bases and at J to 0 bases, leaving 8 bases not matched to a gene. The CDR3 reads CASSLLRTGDHSGANVLTF. The CDR3 DNA follows: TGTGCCAGCAGCTTACTTAGGACAGGGGACCACTCTGGGGCCAACGTCCTGACTTTC.

This sequence joins TRBV28 and TRBJ1-4; TRBD1 aligns across 7 bases. Trimming removed 5 bases from V and 5 bases from J; junction bases left unmatched: 2. Germline CDR1 and CDR2: MDHEN and SYDVKM. The CDR3 consists of 13 residues. The CDR3 sequence: CASSLQGNEKLFF. In nucleotides, the CDR3 is TGTGCCAGCAGTCTACAGGGGAATGAAAAACTGTTTTTT. Looking up the rest from reference TRBV28 and TRBJ1-4 gives the full variable domain: DVKVTQSSRYLVKRTGEKVFLECVQDMDHENMFWYRQDPGLGLRLIYFSYDVKMKEKGDIPEGYSVSREKKERFSLILESASTNQTSMYLCASSLQGNEKLFFGSGTQLSVL.

V usage is TRBV9 and J usage is TRBJ2-5, with a weak D call TRBD2 (5 bases). Per the germline V gene, CDR1 is SGDLS and CDR2 is YYNGEE. Trimming pared 2 bases from V and 9 bases from J, leaving 20 bases between. This CDR3 has 15 residues. CDR3 in DNA: TGTGCCAGCAGCGTGAGTCAAGTCCCTGCGGAGGCCCAGTACTTC. Translating gives CASSVSQVPAEAQYF.

The chain joins TRBV6-6 to TRBJ2-3, with 10 bases lining up with TRBD2. This CDR3 contains 15 residues. Per germline, CDR1 MNHNY and CDR2 SVGAGI (reference sequence). J gave up 4 bases and V 6 bases, and 7 bases lay outside the gene matches. CDR3 nucleotides: TGTGCCAGCAGCCCAGCGGGAGGGCCCCCAGATACGCAGTATTTT. Amino acid sequence: CASSPAGGPPDTQYF.

This chain connects TRBV11-1 to TRBJ1-6, with TRBD1 as a possible D gene (6 bases). Germline values: CDR1 SGHAT, CDR2 FQDESV (reference sequence). Trimming left V 4 bases short and J 11 bases short, with 18 bases between. There are 15 residues in the CDR3. The CDR3 nucleotides read TGTGCCAGCAGCTCTGAGGGGGAGCTGGCTACACCCCTCCACTTT. It translates to CASSSEGELATPLHF.

The V gene is TRBV7-6, the J gene TRBJ2-7; D possibly corresponds to TRBD2 (6 bases). V dropped 2 bases and J dropped 5 bases, with 28 bases sitting between them. This CDR3 is built from 19 residues. Germline V gene lookup returns CDR1 SGHVS and CDR2 FNYEAQ. The CDR3 sequence: CASSLSQGEVSGWADEQYF. CDR3 DNA: TGTGCCAGCAGCTTAAGTCAAGGGGAGGTTTCGGGGTGGGCCGACGAGCAGTACTTC.

The chain is built from TRBV28 and TRBJ2-1; 11 positions match TRBD2. Germline V gene lookup returns CDR1 MDHEN and CDR2 SYDVKM. Trimming took 8 bases from V and 8 from J; bases not matched to a gene: 8. CDR3 length: 14 amino acids. The CDR3 sequence: CASLGTSGSYEQFF. CDR3 DNA: TGTGCCAGCTTAGGAACTAGCGGGAGCTATGAGCAGTTCTTC.

The chain is built from TRBV20-1 and TRBJ2-7; D might be TRBD1 or TRBD2, each matching 5 bases. The ends were cut back, 8 bases at V and 3 bases at J, with 11 bases in the middle. The CDR3 consists of 11 residues. Germline loops: CDR1 DFQATT, CDR2 SNEGSKA (reference sequence). CDR3 amino acids: CSIGTNYEQYF. CDR3 nucleotides: TGCAGTATTGGGACCAACTACGAGCAGTACTTC.

This chain joins TRBV19 and TRBJ2-7; possible D gene TRBD2, 5 bases. Germline CDR1 and CDR2: LNHDA and SQIVND (reference sequence). The V end was cut by 3 bases, the J end by 5 bases, with 8 bases between. This CDR3 comprises 12 residues. CDR3 in amino acids: CASSIRGNEQYF. CDR3 DNA: TGTGCCAGTAGTATTCGGGGAAACGAGCAGTACTTC.

The V call is TRBV5-1, the J call TRBJ1-1; D is uncertain. Germline V gene lookup returns CDR1 SGHRS and CDR2 YFSETQ. With 4 bases removed from V and 1 base from J, the gap between germline ends came to 11 bases. CDR3 size: 14 residues. The chain's CDR3 is CASSPLRQNTEAFF. Here the CDR3 DNA reads TGCGCCAGCAGCCCCCTTAGACAGAACACTGAAGCTTTCTTT.

V usage is TRBV29-1 and J usage is TRBJ2-1; 8 nucleotides align to TRBD2. V lost 4 bases, J lost 2 bases, and 4 bases stayed unmatched. CDR3 length: 14 amino acids. Germline V gives CDR1 SQVTM, CDR2 ANQGSEA. CDR3 sequence (DNA): TGCAGCGTTGTGGGCGGGGGGCCCTACAATGAGCAGTTCTTC. It yields the protein CSVVGGGPYNEQFF.

The V and J genes are TRBV6-1 and TRBJ1-2; 7 bases fit TRBD1. The CDR3 is 13 residues long. The germline V gene has CDR1 MNHNS and CDR2 SASEGT. V shed 2 bases and J 3 bases; nucleotides not matched to a gene: 0. Here the CDR3 DNA reads TGTGCCAGCAGTGAAACAGGGGACTATGGCTACACCTTC. This gives the protein CASSETGDYGYTF.

This clone was counted only a few times. The chain uses TRBV27 and TRBJ1-5, with 8 bases fitting TRBD1. The trim removed 3 bases at V and 7 bases at J, leaving 5 bases unmatched. This CDR3 has 14 amino acids. The germline CDR1 and CDR2 sequences are MNHEY and SMNVEV (reference sequence). The CDR3 coding sequence is TGTGCCAGCAGTTTGACAGGGGAGGCGCAGCCCCAGCATTTT. It specifies CASSLTGEAQPQHF.

V usage is TRBV7-9 and J usage is TRBJ2-7, with D uncertain. Germline values: CDR1 SEHNR, CDR2 FQNEAQ (reference sequence). CDR3 length: 13 amino acids. Trimming cost V 0 bases and J 3 bases, with 6 bases left between them. Here the CDR3 reads CASSLAPGYEQYF. CDR3 nucleotides: TGTGCCAGCAGCTTAGCCCCCGGCTACGAGCAGTACTTC.

This sequence joins TRBV2 and TRBJ1-3; no definite D call. The CDR3 runs to 15 residues. CDR1 is SNHLY and CDR2 is FYNNEI in the germline V gene. V lost 5 bases to trimming and J lost 7 bases, with 18 bases between them. As DNA, the CDR3 is TGTGCCAGCAGTCCTATACACCCTGCGGGGAACACCATATATTTT. Encoded protein: CASSPIHPAGNTIYF.